The next 8 T cell receptor beta chains were all read from a single sample in a study of PD-1 blockade in classical Hodgkin lymphoma. Time point reported: cycle 4 day 1 (C4D1), after six to seven weeks of nivolumab. Each patient experienced a relapse that followed autologous stem cell transplantation, and brentuximab vedotin exposure varied. Profiling relied on immunoSEQ multiplex PCR, and the TCRdb table lists in-frame clones only, not all of them. The table includes under 60,000 clones, approximately 86% detected once. Material: peripheral blood mononuclear cells (PBMCs), obtained before the fourth cycle of nivolumab. All receptors derive from a human donor with classical Hodgkin lymphoma.

The V and J genes are TRBV18 and TRBJ2-5; unclear D gene. Germline V lookup: CDR1 KGHSH, CDR2 LQKENI. The CDR3 runs 11 residues. The ends were cut back, 3 bases at V and 5 bases at J, with 4 bases in the middle. The CDR3 DNA sequence: TGTGCCAGCTCACCTTCGGAGACCCAGTACTTC. Its protein product is CASSPSETQYF.

The chain joins TRBV19 to TRBJ1-1; a possible D gene is TRBD1 (6 bases). CDR3 length equals 12 residues. Trimming stripped 0 bases from V and 10 bases from J, with 9 bases between. The V gene's germline CDR1 is LNHDA and CDR2 SQIVND (reference sequence). CDR3 sequence reads: CASSIEAGAAFF. In nucleotides, the CDR3 is TGTGCCAGTAGTATAGAGGCAGGGGCAGCTTTCTTT. Looking up the rest from reference TRBV19 and TRBJ1-1 gives the full variable domain: DGGITQSPKYLFRKEGQNVTLSCEQNLNHDAMYWYRQDPGQGLRLIYYSQIVNDFQKGDIAEGYSVSREKKESFPLTVTSAQKNPTAFYLCASSIEAGAAFFGQGTRLTVV.

In DNA, the CDR3 is TGTGCCAGCTCACTAAGCACTGGGTATAACAATGAGCAGTTCTTC. Amino acid sequence: CASSLSTGYNNEQFF. The chain recombines TRBV18 with TRBJ2-1; D unclear. CDR3 size: 15 residues. V shed 4 bases and J shed 5 bases, with 15 bases lying between them. The germline V gene encodes CDR1 KGHSH and CDR2 LQKENI.

V is TRBV6-5 and J is TRBJ2-2; 10 bases match TRBD1. Trimming took 7 bases from V and 6 from J; bases not matched to a gene: 8. Per the germline V gene, CDR1 is MNHEY and CDR2 is SVGAGI. This CDR3 comprises 15 residues. This chain's CDR3 is CASTTTGTGAGELFF. The CDR3 DNA reads TGTGCCAGCACGACGACCGGGACAGGGGCCGGGGAGCTGTTTTTT.

V and J are TRBV29-1 and TRBJ2-5, with TRBD2 matching 7 bases. Germline trimming cut 3 bases from V and 4 bases from J; bases unmatched to any gene: 5. Germline V gene data show CDR1 as SQVTM and CDR2 as ANQGSEA. The CDR3 has 13 residues. The CDR3 DNA is TGCAGCGTTGATCGGGAGGCTGGAGAGACCCAGTACTTC. It specifies CSVDREAGETQYF.

This clone was picked up one time. This sequence joins TRBV5-4 and TRBJ2-1; 7 nucleotides align to TRBD1. The germline V gene encodes CDR1 SGHNT and CDR2 YYREEE (reference sequence). The CDR3 has 15 amino acids. The trim removed 3 bases at V and 4 bases at J, leaving 7 bases unmatched. CDR3 sequence: CASSSPGQSYNEQFF. The DNA of the CDR3 is TGTGCCAGCAGCTCGCCGGGACAGAGTTACAATGAGCAGTTCTTC.

The chain links TRBV19 to TRBJ1-5; a weak D match, TRBD1 (5 bases). The CDR3 spans 18 residues. Looked up from germline, CDR1 is LNHDA and CDR2 is SQIVND (reference sequence). With 3 bases removed from V and 1 base from J, the gap between germline ends came to 19 bases. In nucleotides, the CDR3 is TGTGCCAGTAGTATCGGGACTCGGTGGGAGCGGAGCAATCAGCCCCAGCATTTT. This gives the protein CASSIGTRWERSNQPQHF.

V gene TRBV2 combines with J gene TRBJ2-5; TRBD1 agrees at 10 bases. The CDR3 runs to 15 residues. With V trimmed by 5 bases and J by 2 bases, 5 bases remained unmatched. The germline V gene has CDR1 SNHLY and CDR2 FYNNEI. The CDR3 nucleotides are TGTGCCAGCAGTTTAGGACAGGGGGTACAAGAGACCCAGTACTTC. This codes for CASSLGQGVQETQYF.